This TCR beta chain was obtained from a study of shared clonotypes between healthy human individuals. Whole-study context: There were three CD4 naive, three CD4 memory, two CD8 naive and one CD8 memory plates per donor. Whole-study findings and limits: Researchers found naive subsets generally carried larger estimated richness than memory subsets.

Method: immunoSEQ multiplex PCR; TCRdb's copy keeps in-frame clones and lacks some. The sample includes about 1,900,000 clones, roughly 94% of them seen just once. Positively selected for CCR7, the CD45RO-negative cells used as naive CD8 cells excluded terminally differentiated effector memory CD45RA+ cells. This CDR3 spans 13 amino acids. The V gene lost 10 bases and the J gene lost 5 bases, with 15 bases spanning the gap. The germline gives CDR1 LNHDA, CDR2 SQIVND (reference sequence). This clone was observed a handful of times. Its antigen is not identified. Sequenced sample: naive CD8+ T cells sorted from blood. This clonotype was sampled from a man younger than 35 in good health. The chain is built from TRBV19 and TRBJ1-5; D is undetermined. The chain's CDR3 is CATSWVTDQPQHF. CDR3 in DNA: TGTGCCACAAGCTGGGTTACCGATCAGCCCCAGCATTTT.